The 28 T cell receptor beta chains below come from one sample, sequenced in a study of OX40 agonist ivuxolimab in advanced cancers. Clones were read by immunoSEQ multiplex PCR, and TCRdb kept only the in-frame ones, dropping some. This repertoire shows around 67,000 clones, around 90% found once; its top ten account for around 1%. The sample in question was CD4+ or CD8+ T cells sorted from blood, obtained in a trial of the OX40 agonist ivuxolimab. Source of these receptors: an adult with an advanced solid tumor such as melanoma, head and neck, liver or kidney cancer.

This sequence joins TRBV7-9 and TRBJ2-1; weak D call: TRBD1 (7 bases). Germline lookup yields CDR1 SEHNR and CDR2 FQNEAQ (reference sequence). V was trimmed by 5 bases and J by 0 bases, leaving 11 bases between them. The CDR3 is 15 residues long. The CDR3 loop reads CASSAGQSSYNEQFF. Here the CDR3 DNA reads TGTGCCAGCAGCGCGGGACAGAGCTCCTACAATGAGCAGTTCTTC.

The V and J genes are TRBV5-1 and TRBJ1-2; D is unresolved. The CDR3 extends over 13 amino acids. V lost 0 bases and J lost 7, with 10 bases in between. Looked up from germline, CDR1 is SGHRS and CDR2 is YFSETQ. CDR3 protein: CASSLAGPSGYTF. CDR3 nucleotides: TGCGCCAGCAGCTTGGCCGGACCGTCTGGCTACACCTTC.

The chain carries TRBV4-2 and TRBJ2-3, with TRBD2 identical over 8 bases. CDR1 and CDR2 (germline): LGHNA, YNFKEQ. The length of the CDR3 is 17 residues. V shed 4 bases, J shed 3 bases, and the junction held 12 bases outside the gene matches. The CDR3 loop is CASSLNGGAVGTDTQYF. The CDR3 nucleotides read TGTGCCAGCAGCCTTAACGGGGGGGCGGTGGGAACAGATACGCAGTATTTT.

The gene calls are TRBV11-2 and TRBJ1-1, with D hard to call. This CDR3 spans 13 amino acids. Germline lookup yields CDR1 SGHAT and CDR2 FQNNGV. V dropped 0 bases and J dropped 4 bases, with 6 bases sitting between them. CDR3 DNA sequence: TGTGCCAGCAGCTTAGAATTCGGCACTGAAGCTTTCTTT. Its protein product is CASSLEFGTEAFF.

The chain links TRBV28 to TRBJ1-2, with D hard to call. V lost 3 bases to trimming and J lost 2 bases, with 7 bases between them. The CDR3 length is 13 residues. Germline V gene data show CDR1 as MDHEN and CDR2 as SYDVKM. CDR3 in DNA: TGTGCCAGCAGTTTGATAGAGAACTATGGCTACACCTTC. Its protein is CASSLIENYGYTF.

CDR3 nucleotide sequence: TGTGCCAGCAGTAGTGTCAAAACCCTCTCCTACGAGCAGTACTTC. Protein sequence: CASSSVKTLSYEQYF. The V call is TRBV28, the J call TRBJ2-5, with no clear D. Near its end, the DNA agrees better with TRBJ2-7, so the J call may be wrong. Germline CDR1 reads MDHEN; CDR2 reads SYDVKM. The CDR3 is 15 residues long.

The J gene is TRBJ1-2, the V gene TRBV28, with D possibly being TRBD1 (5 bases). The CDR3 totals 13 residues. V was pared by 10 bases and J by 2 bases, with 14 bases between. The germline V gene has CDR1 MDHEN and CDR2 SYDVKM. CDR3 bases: TGTGCCACCTTTGAGGGGCAGAACTATGGCTACACCTTC. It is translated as CATFEGQNYGYTF.

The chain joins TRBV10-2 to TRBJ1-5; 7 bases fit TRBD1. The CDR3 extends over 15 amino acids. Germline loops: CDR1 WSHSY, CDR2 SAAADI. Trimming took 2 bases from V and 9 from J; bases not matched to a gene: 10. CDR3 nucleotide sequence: TGCGCCAGCAGTGAGGTAACAGGGGCCTGGGGGCCCCAGCATTTT. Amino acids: CASSEVTGAWGPQHF.

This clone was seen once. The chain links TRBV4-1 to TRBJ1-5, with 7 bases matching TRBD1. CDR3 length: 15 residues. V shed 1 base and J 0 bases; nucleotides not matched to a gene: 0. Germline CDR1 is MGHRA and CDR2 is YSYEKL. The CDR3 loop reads CASSQGTGSNQPQHF. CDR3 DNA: TGCGCCAGCAGCCAAGGGACAGGTAGCAATCAGCCCCAGCATTTT.

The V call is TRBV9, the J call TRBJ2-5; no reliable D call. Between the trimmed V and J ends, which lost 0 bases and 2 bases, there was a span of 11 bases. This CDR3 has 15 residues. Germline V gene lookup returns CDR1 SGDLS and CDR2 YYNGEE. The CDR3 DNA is TGTGCCAGCAGCGTAGCTATCCAAATACAAGAGACCCAGTACTTC. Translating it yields CASSVAIQIQETQYF.

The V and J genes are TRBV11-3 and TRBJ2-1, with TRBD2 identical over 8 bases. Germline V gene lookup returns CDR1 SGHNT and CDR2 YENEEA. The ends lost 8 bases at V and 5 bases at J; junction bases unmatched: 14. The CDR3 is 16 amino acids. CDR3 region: CASGGRPGGRDNEQFF. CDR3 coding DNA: TGTGCCAGCGGGGGGCGGCCGGGAGGGCGGGACAATGAGCAGTTCTTC.

The DNA of the CDR3 is TGCGCCAGCAGTCCTGGGCCCCTATATGGCTACACCTTC. This encodes CASSPGPLYGYTF. The rearrangement uses TRBV10-1 and TRBJ1-2; D unclear. The germline CDR1 and CDR2 sequences are WNHNN and SYGVQD (reference sequence). V was shortened by 5 bases and J by 5 bases, with 12 bases between the two germline ends. The CDR3 sequence is 13 residues long.

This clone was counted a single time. The CDR3 bases are TGTGCCAGCAGACACGGGGGAGTCTCCGAGACCCAGTACTTC. This translates into CASRHGGVSETQYF. The chain links TRBV6-6 to TRBJ2-5, with a possible D match to TRBD2 (6 bases). There are 14 residues in the CDR3. Per germline, CDR1 MNHNY and CDR2 SVGAGI (reference sequence). Trimming cost V 6 bases and J 5 bases, with 16 bases left between them.

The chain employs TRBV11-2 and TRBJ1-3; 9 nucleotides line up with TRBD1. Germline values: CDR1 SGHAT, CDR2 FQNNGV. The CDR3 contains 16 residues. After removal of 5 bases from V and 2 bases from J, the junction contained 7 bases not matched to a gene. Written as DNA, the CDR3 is TGTGCCAGCAGCCCCAGGGGACAGGGTCCTGGAAACACCATATATTTT. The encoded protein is CASSPRGQGPGNTIYF.

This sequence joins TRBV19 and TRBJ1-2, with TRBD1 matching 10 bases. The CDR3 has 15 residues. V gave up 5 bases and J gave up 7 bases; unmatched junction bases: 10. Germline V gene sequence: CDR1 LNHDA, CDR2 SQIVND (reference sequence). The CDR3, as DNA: TGTGCCAGTAGTCCGGAGGGACAGGGGATAAGTGGCTACACCTTC. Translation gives CASSPEGQGISGYTF.

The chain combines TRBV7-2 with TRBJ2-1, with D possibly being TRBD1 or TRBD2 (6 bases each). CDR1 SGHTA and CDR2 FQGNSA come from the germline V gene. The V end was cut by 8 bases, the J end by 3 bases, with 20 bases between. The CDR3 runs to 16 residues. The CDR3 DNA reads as TGTGCCAGCCACAAGAGGGGGGACCTTTTCTACAATGAGCAGTTCTTC. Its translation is CASHKRGDLFYNEQFF. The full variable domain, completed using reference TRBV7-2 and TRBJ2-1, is GAGVSQSPSNKVTEKGKDVELRCDPISGHTALYWYRQSLGQGLEFLIYFQGNSAPDKSGLPSDRFSAERTGGSVSTLTIQRTQQEDSAVYLCASHKRGDLFYNEQFFGPGTRLTVL.

CDR3 residues: CASSYRGGDEQYF. DNA of the CDR3: TGTGCCAGCAGTTACAGGGGTGGGGACGAGCAGTACTTC. This rearrangement joins TRBV6-5 to TRBJ2-7; the D gene is possibly TRBD1 (5 bases). The CDR3 runs 13 residues. V was trimmed by 2 bases and J by 5 bases, leaving 10 bases between them. Germline V gene data show CDR1 as MNHEY and CDR2 as SVGAGI.

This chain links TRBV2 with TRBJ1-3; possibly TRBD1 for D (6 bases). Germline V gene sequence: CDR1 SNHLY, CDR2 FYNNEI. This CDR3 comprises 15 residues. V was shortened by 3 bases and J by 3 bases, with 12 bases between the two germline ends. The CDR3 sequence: CASSEQGRGGNTIYF. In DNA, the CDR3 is TGTGCCAGCAGTGAGCAGGGCAGGGGTGGAAACACCATATATTTT.

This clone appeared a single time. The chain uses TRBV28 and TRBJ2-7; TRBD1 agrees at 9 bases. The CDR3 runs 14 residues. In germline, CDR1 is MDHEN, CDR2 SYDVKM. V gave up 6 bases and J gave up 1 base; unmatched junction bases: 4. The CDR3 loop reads CASRGTGSSYEQYF. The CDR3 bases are TGTGCCAGCAGGGGGACAGGGTCGTCCTACGAGCAGTACTTC.

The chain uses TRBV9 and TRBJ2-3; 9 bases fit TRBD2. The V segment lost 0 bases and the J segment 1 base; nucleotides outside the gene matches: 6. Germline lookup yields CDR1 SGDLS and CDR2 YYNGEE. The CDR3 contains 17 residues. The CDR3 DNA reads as TGTGCCAGCAGCGTAGGAATTAGCGGGAGCGGCACAGATACGCAGTATTTT. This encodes CASSVGISGSGTDTQYF.

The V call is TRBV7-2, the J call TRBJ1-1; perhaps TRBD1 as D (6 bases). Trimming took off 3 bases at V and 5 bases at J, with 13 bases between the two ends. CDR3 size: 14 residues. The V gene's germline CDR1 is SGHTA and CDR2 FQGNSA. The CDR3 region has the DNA TGTGCCAGCAGCTTCGGGGCAGGGGAGACTGAAGCTTTCTTT. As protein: CASSFGAGETEAFF.

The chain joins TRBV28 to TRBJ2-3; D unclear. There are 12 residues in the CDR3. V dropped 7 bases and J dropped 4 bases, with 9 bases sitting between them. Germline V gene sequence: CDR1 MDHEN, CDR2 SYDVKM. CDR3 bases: TGTGCCAGCAAGGCTACCGCAGATACGCAGTATTTT. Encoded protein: CASKATADTQYF.

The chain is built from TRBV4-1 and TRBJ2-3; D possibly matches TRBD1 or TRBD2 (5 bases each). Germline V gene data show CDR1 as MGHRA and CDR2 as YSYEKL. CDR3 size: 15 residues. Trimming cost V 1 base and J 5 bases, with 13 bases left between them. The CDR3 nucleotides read TGCGCCAGCAGCCAAGTGTGGGGACCCGAAGATACGCAGTATTTT. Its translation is CASSQVWGPEDTQYF.

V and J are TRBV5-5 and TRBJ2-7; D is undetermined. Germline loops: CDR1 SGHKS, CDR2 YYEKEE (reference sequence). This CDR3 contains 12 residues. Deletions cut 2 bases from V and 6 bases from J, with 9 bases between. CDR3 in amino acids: CASSFFGREQYF. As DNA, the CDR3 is TGTGCCAGCAGCTTCTTCGGGCGCGAGCAGTACTTC.

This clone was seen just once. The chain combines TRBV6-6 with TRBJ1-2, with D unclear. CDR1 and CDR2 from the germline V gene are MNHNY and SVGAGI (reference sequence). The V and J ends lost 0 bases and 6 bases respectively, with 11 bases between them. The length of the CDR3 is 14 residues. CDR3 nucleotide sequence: TGTGCCAGCAGTTACTCCCCCGGTGGGCATGGCTACACCTTC. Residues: CASSYSPGGHGYTF.

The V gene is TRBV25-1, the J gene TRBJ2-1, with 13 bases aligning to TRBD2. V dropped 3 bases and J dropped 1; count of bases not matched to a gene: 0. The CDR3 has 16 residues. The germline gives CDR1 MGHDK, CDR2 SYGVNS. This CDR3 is CASSETSGGSYNEQFF. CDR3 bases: TGTGCCAGCAGTGAGACTAGCGGGGGGTCCTACAATGAGCAGTTCTTC.

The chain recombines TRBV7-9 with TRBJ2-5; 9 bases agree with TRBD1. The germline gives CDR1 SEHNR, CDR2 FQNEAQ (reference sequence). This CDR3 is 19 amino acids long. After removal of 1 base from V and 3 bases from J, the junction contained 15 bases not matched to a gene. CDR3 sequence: CASSLVMGTGTGTKETQYF. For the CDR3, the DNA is TGTGCCAGCAGCTTAGTAATGGGGACCGGGACAGGGACCAAAGAGACCCAGTACTTC.

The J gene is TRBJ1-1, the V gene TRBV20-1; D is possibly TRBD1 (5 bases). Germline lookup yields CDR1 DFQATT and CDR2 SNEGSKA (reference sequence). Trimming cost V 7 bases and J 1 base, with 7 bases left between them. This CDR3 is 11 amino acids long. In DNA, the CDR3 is TGCAGTGTCGGGACGAACACTGAAGCTTTCTTT. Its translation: CSVGTNTEAFF.